This T cell receptor beta chain was profiled in a study of CD8 T cells in Susac syndrome. Study outcomes and limitations: The relatively small number of individuals in the TCR sequencing and HLA analysis was acknowledged by the study.

Remarks on this clonotype: Antigen: not known.

RNA, at roughly 0.45 to 1 ug, was reverse transcribed with random hexamers. Multiplex PCR with immunoSEQ amplified the TCR beta CDR3 across 54 Vbeta and 13 Jbeta. TCRdb re-derived calls from the immunoSEQ multiplex PCR reads in MiXCR, one entry per CDR3 protein. Found here are 120,000 or so distinct CDR3 sequences, nearly 95% of them singletons; the top ten hold more than 0.095%. Trimming took off 4 bases at V and 2 bases at J, with 15 bases between the two ends. The CDR3 consists of 15 residues. Germline lookup yields CDR1 LNHDA and CDR2 SQIVND (reference sequence). Sequenced sample: CD4+ T cells from PBMCs. The receptor was derived from a human donor in good health. V and J are TRBV19 and TRBJ2-7, with D tentatively TRBD1 (5 bases). DNA for the CDR3: TGTGCCAGTAGTACCCGCGGACAACCTGCCTACGAGCAGTACTTC. This sequence encodes CASSTRGQPAYEQYF.